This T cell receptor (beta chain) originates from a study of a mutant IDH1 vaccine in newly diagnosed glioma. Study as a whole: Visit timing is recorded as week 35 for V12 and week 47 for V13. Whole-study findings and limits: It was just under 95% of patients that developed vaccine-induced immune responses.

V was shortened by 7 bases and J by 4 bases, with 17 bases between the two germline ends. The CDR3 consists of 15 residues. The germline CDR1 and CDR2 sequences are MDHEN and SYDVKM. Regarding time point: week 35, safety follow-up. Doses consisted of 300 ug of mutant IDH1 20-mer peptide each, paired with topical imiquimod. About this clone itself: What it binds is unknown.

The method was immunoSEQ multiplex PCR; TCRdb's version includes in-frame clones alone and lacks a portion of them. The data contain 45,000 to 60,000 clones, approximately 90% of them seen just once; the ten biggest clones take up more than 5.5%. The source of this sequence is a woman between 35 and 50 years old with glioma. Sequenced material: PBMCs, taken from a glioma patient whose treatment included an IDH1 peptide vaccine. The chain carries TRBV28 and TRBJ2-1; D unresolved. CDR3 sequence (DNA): TGTGCCAGCAATCAATGGGTAGGCTATTACAATGAGCAGTTCTTC. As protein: CASNQWVGYYNEQFF.